This is a list of T cell receptor beta chains from one sample in a study of neoadjuvant anti-PD-1 for oral cavity cancer. Repertoires were generated with immunoSEQ multiplex PCR, while TCRdb's copy carries only in-frame clones and drops some. The sample carries about 9,100 clones, 60% to 75% recorded once. The specimen comprised PBMCs, sampled after nivolumab (anti-PD-1) treatment. All receptors come from a person aged 40 to 85 with oral cavity squamous cell carcinoma. The CDR3 runs from the conserved cysteine through the conserved F or W. A D gene is named only where the DNA matches it firmly. Expanded clones are given a class, and other clones once, few, many or no size at all.

clone_size,j_call,cdr3_length,d_call,v_call,cdr3_nt,cdr3_aa
.,TRBJ1-1,11,.,TRBV6-5,TGTGCCAGCAGTTACGGACCTGAAGCTTTCTTT,CASSYGPEAFF
once,TRBJ2-1,14,TRBD2,TRBV10-2,TGCGCCAGCACCACTAGCGGGCAATACAATGAGCAGTTCTTC,CASTTSGQYNEQFF
.,TRBJ2-5,13,.,TRBV19,TGTGCCAGTAGCAGGGGGAGGTGGGAGACCCAGTACTTC,CASSRGRWETQYF
few,TRBJ1-2,14,TRBD1,TRBV9,TGTGCCAGCTGCCCCGGGGACAGGGGAGGTGGCTACACCTTC,CASCPGDRGGGYTF
.,TRBJ2-5,18,.,TRBV2,TGTGCCAGCAGTGAAAAAGCGATCCCAAGCCCCGCTGTGGAGACCCAGTACTTC,CASSEKAIPSPAVETQYF
.,TRBJ1-2,17,.,TRBV5-1,TGCGCCAGCAGCCCCTTTGCACGGGGGGCGGGAAGCTATGGCTACACCTTC,CASSPFARGAGSYGYTF
.,TRBJ1-1,13,.,TRBV7-9,TGTGCCAGCAGCTTAGGTGGGCTTACTGAAGCTTTCTTT,CASSLGGLTEAFF
few,TRBJ1-1,14,.,TRBV7-2,TGTGCCAGCAGCCTCAGGATCCAGAACACTGAAGCTTTCTTT,CASSLRIQNTEAFF
.,TRBJ1-5,17,.,TRBV27,TGTGCCAGCAGTTTATCGATGAGGGGCTATAGCAATCAGCCCCAGCATTTT,CASSLSMRGYSNQPQHF
.,TRBJ2-1,15,TRBD2,TRBV14,TGTGCCAGCAGCTCAAGGACTAGTGGGTACAATGAGCAGTTCTTC,CASSSRTSGYNEQFF
once,TRBJ1-1,15,.,TRBV7-8,TGTGCCAGCAGCTTAGGTACGGGTTTCGCCACTGAAGCTTTCTTT,CASSLGTGFATEAFF
.,TRBJ1-6,14,TRBD1,TRBV9,TGTGCCAGCAGCCCCAGACAGGGGAATTCACCCCTCCACTTT,CASSPRQGNSPLHF
.,TRBJ2-7,14,.,TRBV6-1,TGTGCCAGCACCGCTAACCCAGGAGGGTACGAGCAGTACTTC,CASTANPGGYEQYF
.,TRBJ1-1,12,.,TRBV27,TGTGCCAGCAGAACAGCGAACACTGAAGCTTTCTTT,CASRTANTEAFF
.,TRBJ2-7,14,TRBD2,TRBV10-1,TGCGCCAGCAGTCCTAGCGGGGGGCCCTACGAGCAGTACTTC,CASSPSGGPYEQYF
.,TRBJ2-7,12,.,TRBV30,TGTGCCTGGAGCAGGCAGAGCTACGAGCAGTACTTC,CAWSRQSYEQYF
.,TRBJ1-1,17,TRBD1,TRBV5-1,TGCGCCAGCAGCTTGGCCAGGACAGGGGCCATGAACACTGAAGCTTTCTTT,CASSLARTGAMNTEAFF
once,TRBJ2-2,15,TRBD1,TRBV7-8,TGTGCCAGCAGCTCGGGACAGGGGGGGACCGGGGAGCTGTTTTTT,CASSSGQGGTGELFF
.,TRBJ2-2,14,.,TRBV2,TGTGCCAGCAGTGATGTCTCCGCCACCGGGGAGCTGTTTTTT,CASSDVSATGELFF
.,TRBJ2-3,18,TRBD1,TRBV27,TGTGCCAGCAGTAAACCGGGACAGTCTGTCCTTAGCACAGATACGCAGTATTTT,CASSKPGQSVLSTDTQYF
.,TRBJ2-1,12,.,TRBV28,TGTGCCAGCAGCCCGGCCTACAATGAGCAGTTCTTC,CASSPAYNEQFF
few,TRBJ1-5,15,TRBD1,TRBV10-2,TGCGCCAGCAGGACAGGGGAATATAGCAATCAGCCCCAGCATTTT,CASRTGEYSNQPQHF
.,TRBJ1-2,12,.,TRBV19,TGTGCCAGTAAAGAAGCGAAGAATCGCTACACCTTC,CASKEAKNRYTF
.,TRBJ2-5,16,TRBD2,TRBV5-4,TGTGCCAGCAGCCCGGGACTAGCAGAGACCCAAGAGACCCAGTACTTC,CASSPGLAETQETQYF
medium-sized,TRBJ1-1,14,TRBD1,TRBV2,TGTGCCAGCAGTGGACAGGGAAGTGGCACTGAAGCTTTCTTT,CASSGQGSGTEAFF
.,TRBJ2-7,16,TRBD2,TRBV2,TGTGCCAGCAGTGAGCTCTGGGCTAGCGGGAGCTACGAGCAGTACTTC,CASSELWASGSYEQYF
.,TRBJ2-5,14,TRBD2,TRBV7-2,TGTGCCAGCAGCTGGGACTTAGCGGGAGAGACCCAGTACTTC,CASSWDLAGETQYF
once,TRBJ1-2,15,.,TRBV7-8,TGTGCCAGCAGCCTCGACAGACGGACTCTCTATGGCTACACCTTC,CASSLDRRTLYGYTF
.,TRBJ1-1,15,.,TRBV5-1,TGCGCCAGCAGCCGGGCGGCGGGGTTGAACACTGAAGCTTTCTTT,CASSRAAGLNTEAFF
few,TRBJ2-2,13,.,TRBV27,TGTGCCAGCAGCCATAGGGGTGGCGGGGAGCTGTTTTTT,CASSHRGGGELFF
.,TRBJ2-7,14,.,TRBV12-5,TGTGCTAGTGGGGCCACGGGGCTGGGGGACGAGCAGTACTTC,CASGATGLGDEQYF
.,TRBJ2-2,14,TRBD1,TRBV19,TGTGCCAGTAGTGCGGGACAGGGGACCGGGGAGCTGTTTTTT,CASSAGQGTGELFF
few,TRBJ1-4,18,TRBD1,TRBV9,TGTGCCAGCAGCGCTCCCGACAGGGGAGCTGGTACTAATGAAAAACTGTTTTTT,CASSAPDRGAGTNEKLFF
.,TRBJ2-7,14,.,TRBV4-1,TGCGCCAGCAGCCCCACCGACCGGGGCTACGAGCAGTACTTC,CASSPTDRGYEQYF
few,TRBJ1-6,14,TRBD1,TRBV4-1,TGCGCCAGCAGAGCATGGGACAGCTTTTCACCCCTCCACTTT,CASRAWDSFSPLHF
.,TRBJ2-7,15,TRBD2,TRBV11-2,TGTGCCAGCAGCTCCCAGCGGGGACTTCGGTACGAGCAGTACTTC,CASSSQRGLRYEQYF
.,TRBJ1-1,13,.,TRBV19,TGTGCCAGTACTGGGTTTCCTTTTACTGAAGCTTTCTTT,CASTGFPFTEAFF
.,TRBJ2-2,14,.,TRBV5-4,TGTGCCAGCAGCTTGTATAAGGACACCGGGGAGCTGTTTTTT,CASSLYKDTGELFF
.,TRBJ2-4,15,.,TRBV6-1,TGTGCCAGCGCACTCAGAGACAGGGAGGGGGCGATTCAGTACTTC,CASALRDREGAIQYF
.,TRBJ1-1,15,.,TRBV6-1,TGTGCCAGCAGTGAATTGAGGGGCGCGGGCACTGAAGCTTTCTTT,CASSELRGAGTEAFF